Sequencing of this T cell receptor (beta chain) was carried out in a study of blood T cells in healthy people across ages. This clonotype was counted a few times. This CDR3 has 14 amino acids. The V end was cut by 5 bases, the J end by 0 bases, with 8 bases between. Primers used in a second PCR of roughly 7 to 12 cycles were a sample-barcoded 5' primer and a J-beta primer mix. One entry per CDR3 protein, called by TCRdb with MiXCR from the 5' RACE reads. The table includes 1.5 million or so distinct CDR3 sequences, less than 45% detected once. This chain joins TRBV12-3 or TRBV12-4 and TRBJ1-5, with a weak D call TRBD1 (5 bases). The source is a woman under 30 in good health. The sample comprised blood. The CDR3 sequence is CASSGTFSNQPQHF. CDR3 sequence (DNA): TGTGCCAGCAGTGGGACGTTTAGCAATCAGCCCCAGCATTTT.